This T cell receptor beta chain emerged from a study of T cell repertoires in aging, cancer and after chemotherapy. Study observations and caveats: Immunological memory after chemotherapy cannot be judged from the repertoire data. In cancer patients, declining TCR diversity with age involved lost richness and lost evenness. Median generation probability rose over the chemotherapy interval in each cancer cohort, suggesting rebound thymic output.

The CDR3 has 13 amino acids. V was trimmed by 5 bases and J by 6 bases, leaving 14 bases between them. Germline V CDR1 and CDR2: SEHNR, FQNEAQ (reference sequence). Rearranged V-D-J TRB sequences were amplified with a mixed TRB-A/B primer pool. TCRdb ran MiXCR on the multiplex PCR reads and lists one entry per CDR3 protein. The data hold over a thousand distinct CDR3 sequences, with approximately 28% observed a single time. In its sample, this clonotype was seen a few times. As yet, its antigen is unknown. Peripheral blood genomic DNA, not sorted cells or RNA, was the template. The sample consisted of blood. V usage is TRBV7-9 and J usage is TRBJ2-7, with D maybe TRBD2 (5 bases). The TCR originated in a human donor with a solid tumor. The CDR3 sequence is CASSAGVRAEQYF. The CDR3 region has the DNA TGTGCCAGCAGCGCCGGGGTTAGGGCCGAGCAGTACTTC.